This passage covers 10 T cell receptor beta chains from one sample sequenced in a study of cytomegalovirus exposure and HLA in healthy donors. A multiplex PCR was run with 60 Vbeta primers and 13 Jbeta primers. Generated by immunoSEQ multiplex PCR, the TCRdb table keeps only in-frame clones and is missing some. This table holds approximately 110,000 clones, 70% found once. The sequenced material came from PBMCs. The source is a man aged 40-50 years in good health and CMV-seropositive.

This clone was found a few times. V gene TRBV7-9 combines with J gene TRBJ2-7, with D perhaps TRBD2 (5 bases). CDR1 and CDR2 (germline): SEHNR, FQNEAQ (reference sequence). V was clipped by 7 bases and J by 0 bases, with 22 bases between them. The CDR3 consists of 17 residues. The CDR3 region is CASTQKGGHYSSYEQYF. The CDR3 DNA follows: TGTGCCAGCACCCAAAAGGGCGGGCATTACAGCTCCTACGAGCAGTACTTC.

The rearrangement uses TRBV10-2 and TRBJ2-1; TRBD2 might be the D (6 bases). Trimming left V 7 bases short and J 6 bases short, with 10 bases between. The germline V gene has CDR1 WSHSY and CDR2 SAAADI. The CDR3 is made up of 12 amino acids. The CDR3 region has the DNA TGCGCCAGCACGCGTAGCGGCAATGAGCAGTTCTTC. This translates into CASTRSGNEQFF.

This chain joins TRBV6-5 and TRBJ2-5; 11 bases line up with TRBD1. The CDR3 length is 15 residues. Germline-derived CDR1 and CDR2 are MNHEY and SVGAGI. J lost 4 bases, V lost 6 bases, and 7 bases had no gene match. CDR3: CASRSGTGGGETQYF. The CDR3 DNA follows: TGTGCCAGCAGGTCCGGGACAGGGGGGGGAGAGACCCAGTACTTC.

The chain has TRBV25-1 and TRBJ2-1; D ambiguous. Germline values: CDR1 MGHDK, CDR2 SYGVNS. There are 12 residues in the CDR3. The germline V and J ends were trimmed by 4 bases and 8 bases, with 9 bases remaining between them. In DNA, the CDR3 is TGTGCCAGCAGTGTCAGCAGGTATGAGCAGTTCTTC. Protein: CASSVSRYEQFF.

V is TRBV28 and J is TRBJ1-5; possibly TRBD1 for D (5 bases). With 7 bases removed from V and 7 bases from J, the gap between germline ends came to 17 bases. Germline assignment: CDR1 MDHEN and CDR2 SYDVKM. The CDR3 length is 14 residues. CDR3 loop: CASTLRAGGQPQHF. As DNA, the CDR3 is TGTGCCAGCACCCTCAGGGCAGGTGGGCAGCCCCAGCATTTT. Full variable domain (rest looked up from reference TRBV28 and TRBJ1-5): DVKVTQSSRYLVKRTGEKVFLECVQDMDHENMFWYRQDPGLGLRLIYFSYDVKMKEKGDIPEGYSVSREKKERFSLILESASTNQTSMYLCASTLRAGGQPQHFGDGTRLSIL.

As for this clone: Other DNA sequences in the sample encode the same CDR3. The gene calls are TRBV28 and TRBJ2-5; D possibly corresponds to TRBD2 (5 bases). V was shortened by 2 bases and J by 2 bases, with 6 bases between the two germline ends. The CDR3 contains 13 residues. Germline assignment: CDR1 MDHEN and CDR2 SYDVKM. CDR3 in DNA: TGTGCCAGCAGTTTACGGGGACAAGAGACCCAGTACTTC. Translated: CASSLRGQETQYF. The full variable domain, with the rest looked up from reference TRBV28 and TRBJ2-5, is DVKVTQSSRYLVKRTGEKVFLECVQDMDHENMFWYRQDPGLGLRLIYFSYDVKMKEKGDIPEGYSVSREKKERFSLILESASTNQTSMYLCASSLRGQETQYFGPGTRLLVL.

The rearrangement uses TRBV5-6 and TRBJ2-2, with 9 bases matching TRBD1. Per germline, CDR1 SGHDT and CDR2 YYEEEE. There are 16 residues in the CDR3. Trimming cost V 0 bases and J 4 bases; bases outside gene matches: 4. CDR3 nucleotide sequence: TGTGCCAGCAGCTTGGGGACAGGGGTCGTCACCGGGGAGCTGTTTTTT. Translation: CASSLGTGVVTGELFF.

The rearrangement links TRBV7-9 to TRBJ2-4, with TRBD1 identical over 10 bases. The CDR3 is 15 amino acids. Trimming at V came to 5 bases and at J to 4 bases, leaving 5 bases not matched to a gene. Per the germline V gene, CDR1 is SEHNR and CDR2 is FQNEAQ (reference sequence). The CDR3 nucleotides read TGTGCCAGCAGCCCCTGGACAGGGGGTAAAAACATTCAGTACTTC. The encoded protein is CASSPWTGGKNIQYF.

The V and J genes are TRBV7-2 and TRBJ1-5; D gene ambiguous. With 3 bases removed from V and 0 bases from J, the gap between germline ends came to 3 bases. From germline, CDR1 is SGHTA and CDR2 FQGNSA. This CDR3 comprises 13 residues. Here the CDR3 reads CASSFRSNQPQHF. CDR3 coding DNA: TGTGCCAGCAGCTTCCGTAGCAATCAGCCCCAGCATTTT.

This clone has just a few counts. V usage is TRBV28 and J usage is TRBJ2-5; 8 nucleotides line up with TRBD1. V lost 7 bases to trimming and J lost 7 bases; unmatched junction nucleotides: 11. The CDR3 is made up of 14 amino acids. Germline CDR1 and CDR2: MDHEN and SYDVKM. CDR3 nucleotides: TGTGCCAGCACTTATAGCAGGGGGCTGGCGACCCAGTACTTC. Residues: CASTYSRGLATQYF.